This entry lists 20 T cell receptor beta chains sequenced from one sample in a study of blood T cell repertoires in COVID-19. Sequenced by immunoSEQ multiplex PCR; TCRdb stores in-frame clones only, minus some. The data hold 300,000 to 450,000 clones, with 85% observed a single time. Sequenced material: peripheral blood. All receptors derive from a woman between 18 and 30 years old with acute or convalescent COVID-19.

This clone was seen a handful of times. V is TRBV5-6 and J is TRBJ1-6; D perhaps matches TRBD1 (6 bases). The CDR3 has 15 residues. The V and J ends lost 1 base and 8 bases respectively, with 13 bases between them. Per the germline V gene, CDR1 is SGHDT and CDR2 is YYEEEE. CDR3 region: CASSLRRGPYSPLHF. The CDR3, as DNA: TGTGCCAGCAGCTTGCGCAGGGGCCCCTATTCACCCCTCCACTTT.

CDR3 residues: CASSSLTNLGGQPQHF. The CDR3 DNA reads as TGTGCCAGCAGCTCCCTTACTAACTTAGGGGGCCAGCCCCAGCATTTT. The V and J genes are TRBV5-4 and TRBJ1-5; TRBD1 matches at 7 bases. Trimming cost V 3 bases and J 7 bases; bases outside gene matches: 13. The germline gives CDR1 SGHNT, CDR2 YYREEE (reference sequence). The CDR3 runs 16 residues.

The chain is built from TRBV2 and TRBJ2-2; 7 nucleotides agree with TRBD1. The ends lost 2 bases at V and 4 bases at J; junction bases unmatched: 1. Per the germline V gene, CDR1 is SNHLY and CDR2 is FYNNEI. The CDR3 spans 14 residues. The CDR3 nucleotides are TGTGCCAGCAGTGAACGGACAGGCACCGGGGAGCTGTTTTTT. The encoded protein is CASSERTGTGELFF.

This clone has a single count. V gene TRBV25-1 combines with J gene TRBJ1-1; unclear D gene. V lost 3 bases and J lost 6, with 11 bases in between. Germline-derived CDR1 and CDR2 are MGHDK and SYGVNS. The CDR3 loop spans 13 amino acids. DNA for the CDR3: TGTGCCAGCAGTGACCGAGACATGCCTGAAGCTTTCTTT. Translated, it gives CASSDRDMPEAFF.

The chain joins TRBV5-1 to TRBJ1-6, with 10 bases fitting TRBD1. The length of the CDR3 is 15 residues. Germline loops: CDR1 SGHRS, CDR2 YFSETQ. Trimming took 4 bases from V and 13 from J; bases not matched to a gene: 11. CDR3 nucleotides: TGCGCCAGCAGCCCGGGGACAGGGGTGAGTGATCCCCTCCACTTT. Translated, it gives CASSPGTGVSDPLHF. The variable domain in full, completed from reference TRBV5-1 and TRBJ1-6, reads KAGVTQTPRYLIKTRGQQVTLSCSPISGHRSVSWYQQTPGQGLQFLFEYFSETQRNKGNFPGRFSGRQFSNSRSEMNVSTLELGDSALYLCASSPGTGVSDPLHFGNGTRLTVT.

The chain is built from TRBV5-1 and TRBJ1-4; 7 nucleotides align to TRBD1. The CDR3 extends over 14 amino acids. Per germline, CDR1 SGHRS and CDR2 YFSETQ. V dropped 7 bases and J dropped 6; count of bases not matched to a gene: 9. CDR3 loop: CASALGTDDEKLFF. For the CDR3, the DNA is TGCGCCAGCGCCCTCGGGACAGACGATGAAAAACTGTTTTTT.

This sequence joins TRBV9 and TRBJ2-5, with TRBD2 matching 9 bases. CDR1 and CDR2 from the germline V gene are SGDLS and YYNGEE. CDR3 length equals 15 residues. J gave up 4 bases and V 1 base, and 5 bases lay outside the gene matches. CDR3 amino acids: CASSVRREGSETQYF. CDR3 nucleotide sequence: TGTGCCAGCAGCGTAAGGCGGGAGGGTTCAGAGACCCAGTACTTC.

The J gene is TRBJ2-5, the V gene TRBV5-1; 8 bases map to TRBD1. CDR3 length: 13 amino acids. J gave up 5 bases and V 7 bases, and 7 bases lay outside the gene matches. Germline loops: CDR1 SGHRS, CDR2 YFSETQ. Here the CDR3 DNA reads TGCGCCAGCCGCCGGACAGGGATTGAGACCCAGTACTTC. It specifies CASRRTGIETQYF.

The chain uses TRBV29-1 and TRBJ1-5, with TRBD1 matching 7 bases. The germline CDR1 and CDR2 sequences are SQVTM and ANQGSEA. V lost 4 bases to trimming and J lost 4 bases; unmatched junction nucleotides: 1. This CDR3 region has 12 residues. The DNA for the CDR3 is TGCAGCGTTGGACAGGGTAATCAGCCCCAGCATTTT. It yields the protein CSVGQGNQPQHF. Using reference TRBV29-1 and TRBJ1-5 for the parts outside the CDR3, the full variable domain is SAVISQKPSRDICQRGTSLTIQCQVDSQVTMMFWYRQQPGQSLTLIATANQGSEATYESGFVIDKFPISRPNLTFSTLTVSNMSPEDSSIYLCSVGQGNQPQHFGDGTRLSIL.

J is TRBJ1-1 and V is TRBV28; 8 bases align to TRBD1. Germline V gene lookup returns CDR1 MDHEN and CDR2 SYDVKM. The CDR3 contains 14 residues. V lost 4 bases, J lost 1 base, and 2 bases stayed unmatched. CDR3 sequence (DNA): TGTGCCAGCAGTTCCGGACAGGGGAACACTGAAGCTTTCTTT. This gives the protein CASSSGQGNTEAFF.

This chain connects TRBV4-2 to TRBJ2-7; 8 bases are a match to TRBD2. This CDR3 contains 16 residues. Trimming cost V 1 base and J 1 base; bases outside gene matches: 6. Germline CDR1 LGHNA, CDR2 YNFKEQ. The CDR3 sequence: CASSQVGREASYEQYF. For the CDR3, the DNA is TGTGCCAGCAGCCAAGTAGGGCGGGAGGCTTCCTACGAGCAGTACTTC.

The chain couples TRBV7-9 to TRBJ2-1; the match to TRBD1 covers 7 bases. V was clipped by 4 bases and J by 3 bases; unmatched bases: 0. The CDR3 runs 13 residues. CDR1 and CDR2 (germline): SEHNR, FQNEAQ (reference sequence). The CDR3 DNA follows: TGTGCCAGCAGCTACAGGGGCTACAATGAGCAGTTCTTC. It is translated as CASSYRGYNEQFF.

As to this clone: This specimen includes other DNA sequences encoding the same CDR3. The chain couples TRBV5-1 to TRBJ1-1; D might be TRBD1 (5 bases). The CDR3 sequence is 13 residues long. V was shortened by 3 bases and J by 1 base, with 7 bases between the two germline ends. Germline V gene data show CDR1 as SGHRS and CDR2 as YFSETQ. CDR3 coding DNA: TGCGCCAGCAGCTCTACAGGGAACACTGAAGCTTTCTTT. It is translated as CASSSTGNTEAFF.

V is TRBV9 and J is TRBJ2-1, with 8 bases that match TRBD2. The CDR3 is made up of 16 amino acids. The junction had 14 bases not matched to a gene; V was cut back by 4 bases and J by 8 bases. Germline V lookup: CDR1 SGDLS, CDR2 YYNGEE. CDR3 amino acids: CASSSPAAGGGDEQFF. The CDR3, as DNA: TGTGCCAGCAGCTCCCCCGCGGCGGGAGGCGGGGATGAGCAGTTCTTC.

This sequence joins TRBV10-3 and TRBJ1-1; D remains unclear. This CDR3 is built from 13 residues. CDR1 is ENHRY and CDR2 is SYGVKD in the germline V gene. V lost 4 bases and J 5 bases, leaving 11 bases between the germline ends. The CDR3 DNA follows: TGTGCCATCAGTGGAACGATGGCTACTGAAGCTTTCTTT. Translated: CAISGTMATEAFF.

The chain is built from TRBV19 and TRBJ1-5; possibly TRBD1 for D (6 bases). From germline, CDR1 is LNHDA and CDR2 SQIVND (reference sequence). The CDR3 is made up of 13 amino acids. The germline V and J ends were trimmed by 8 bases and 3 bases, with 11 bases remaining between them. The CDR3 coding sequence is TGTGCCAGTGTACAGGGCTTCAATCAGCCCCAGCATTTT. It translates to CASVQGFNQPQHF.

The chain joins TRBV19 to TRBJ1-5; the match to TRBD1 covers 9 bases. The length of the CDR3 is 13 residues. The germline V gene has CDR1 LNHDA and CDR2 SQIVND (reference sequence). The ends lost 5 bases at V and 11 bases at J; junction bases unmatched: 7. Here the CDR3 reads CASSPEDRGAQHF. The CDR3 DNA follows: TGTGCCAGTAGTCCTGAAGACAGGGGGGCCCAGCATTTT.

CDR3 amino acids: CASSGAVRTGMADTQYF. For the CDR3, the DNA is TGTGCCAGCTCCGGTGCGGTAAGGACAGGGATGGCAGATACGCAGTATTTT. The genes are TRBV18 and TRBJ2-3; TRBD1 matches at 8 bases. The CDR3 length is 17 residues. Losses at the gene ends were 6 bases for V and 4 bases for J; bases not matched to a gene: 15. The germline gives CDR1 KGHSH, CDR2 LQKENI.

The rearrangement uses TRBV27 and TRBJ2-3; D is ambiguous. V was pared by 6 bases and J by 3 bases, with 10 bases between. The germline CDR1 and CDR2 sequences are MNHEY and SMNVEV (reference sequence). The CDR3 totals 13 residues. CDR3 nucleotide sequence: TGTGCCAGCAGACCCGTCGGGACAGATACGCAGTATTTT. Its translation is CASRPVGTDTQYF.

V usage is TRBV29-1 and J usage is TRBJ1-1; no definite D call. The germline V gene encodes CDR1 SQVTM and CDR2 ANQGSEA. The length of the CDR3 is 12 residues. The V and J ends lost 5 bases and 3 bases respectively, with 10 bases between them. In nucleotides, the CDR3 is TGCAGCGTTCCAGGATTCTACACTGAAGCTTTCTTT. Its protein product is CSVPGFYTEAFF.